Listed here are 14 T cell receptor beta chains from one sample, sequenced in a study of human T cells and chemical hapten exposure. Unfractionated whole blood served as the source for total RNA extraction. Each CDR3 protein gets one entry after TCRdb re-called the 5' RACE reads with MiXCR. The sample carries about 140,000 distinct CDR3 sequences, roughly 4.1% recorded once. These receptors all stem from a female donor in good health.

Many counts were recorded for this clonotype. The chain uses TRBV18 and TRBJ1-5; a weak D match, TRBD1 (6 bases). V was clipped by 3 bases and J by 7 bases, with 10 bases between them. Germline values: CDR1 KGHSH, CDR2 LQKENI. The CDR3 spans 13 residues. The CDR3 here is CASSPQGRQPQHF. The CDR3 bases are TGTGCCAGCTCACCCCAGGGGCGACAGCCCCAGCATTTT. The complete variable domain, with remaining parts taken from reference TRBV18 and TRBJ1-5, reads NAGVMQNPRHLVRRRGQEARLRCSPMKGHSHVYWYRQLPEEGLKFMVYLQKENIIDESGMPKERFSAEFPKEGPSILRIQQVVRGDSAAYFCASSPQGRQPQHFGDGTRLSIL.

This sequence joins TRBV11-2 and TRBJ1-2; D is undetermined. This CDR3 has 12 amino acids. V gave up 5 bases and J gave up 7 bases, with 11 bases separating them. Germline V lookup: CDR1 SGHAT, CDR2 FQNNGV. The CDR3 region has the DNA TGTGCCAGCAGCCCCGAACTGACTGGCTACACCTTC. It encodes CASSPELTGYTF.

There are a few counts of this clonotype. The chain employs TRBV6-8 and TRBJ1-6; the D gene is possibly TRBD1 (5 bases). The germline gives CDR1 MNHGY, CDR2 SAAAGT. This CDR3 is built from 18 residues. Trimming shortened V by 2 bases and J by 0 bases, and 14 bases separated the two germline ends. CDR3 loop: CASSYTPRDPSYNSPLHF. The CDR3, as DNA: TGTGCCAGCAGTTACACCCCCAGGGACCCCTCCTATAATTCACCCCTCCACTTT.

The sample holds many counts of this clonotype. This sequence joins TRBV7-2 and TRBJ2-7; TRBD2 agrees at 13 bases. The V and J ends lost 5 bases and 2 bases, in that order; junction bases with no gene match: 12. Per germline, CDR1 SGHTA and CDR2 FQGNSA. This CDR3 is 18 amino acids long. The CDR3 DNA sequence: TGTGCCAGCAGCCTCGGACTAGCGGGGGCCACCCGTCCCTACGAGCAGTACTTC. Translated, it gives CASSLGLAGATRPYEQYF.

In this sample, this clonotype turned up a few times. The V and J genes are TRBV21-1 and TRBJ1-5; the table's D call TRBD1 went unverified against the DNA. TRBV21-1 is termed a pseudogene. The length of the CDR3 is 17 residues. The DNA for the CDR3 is TGTGCCAGCAGTCAAGCCGGACAGGGGGCGTGCAATCAGCCCCAGCATTTT. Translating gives CASSQAGQGACNQPQHF.

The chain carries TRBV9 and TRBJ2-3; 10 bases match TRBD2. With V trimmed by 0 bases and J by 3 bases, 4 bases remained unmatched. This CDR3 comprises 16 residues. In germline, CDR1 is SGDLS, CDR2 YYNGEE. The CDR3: CASSVGASGGTDTQYF. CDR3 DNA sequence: TGTGCCAGCAGCGTAGGGGCTAGCGGGGGAACAGATACGCAGTATTTT.

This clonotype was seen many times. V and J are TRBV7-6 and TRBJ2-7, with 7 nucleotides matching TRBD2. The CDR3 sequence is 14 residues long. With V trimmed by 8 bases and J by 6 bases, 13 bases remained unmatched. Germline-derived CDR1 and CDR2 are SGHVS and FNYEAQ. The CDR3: CASEPQPGGSEQYF. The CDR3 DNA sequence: TGTGCCAGCGAGCCTCAACCGGGGGGATCCGAGCAGTACTTC.

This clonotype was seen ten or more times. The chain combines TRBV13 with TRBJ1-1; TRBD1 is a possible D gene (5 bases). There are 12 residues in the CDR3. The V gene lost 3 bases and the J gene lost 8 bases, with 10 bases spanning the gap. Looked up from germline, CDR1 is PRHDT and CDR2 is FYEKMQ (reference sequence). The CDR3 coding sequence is TGTGCCAGCAGCTTTCTAGACAGAGAAGCTTTCTTT. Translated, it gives CASSFLDREAFF.

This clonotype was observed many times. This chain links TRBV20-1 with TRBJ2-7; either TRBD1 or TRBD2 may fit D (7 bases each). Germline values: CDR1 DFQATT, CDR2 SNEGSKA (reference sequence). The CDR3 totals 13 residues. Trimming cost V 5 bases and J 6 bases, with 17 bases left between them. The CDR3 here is CSAAPIRGGEQYF. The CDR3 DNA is TGCAGTGCTGCACCGATCAGGGGGGGCGAGCAGTACTTC.

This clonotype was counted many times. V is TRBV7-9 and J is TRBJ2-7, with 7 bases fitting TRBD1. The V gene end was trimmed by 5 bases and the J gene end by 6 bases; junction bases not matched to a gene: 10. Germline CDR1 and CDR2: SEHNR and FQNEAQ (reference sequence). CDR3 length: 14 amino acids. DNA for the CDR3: TGTGCCAGCAGCGCTACAGGGGATCAGGCCGAGCAGTACTTC. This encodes CASSATGDQAEQYF.

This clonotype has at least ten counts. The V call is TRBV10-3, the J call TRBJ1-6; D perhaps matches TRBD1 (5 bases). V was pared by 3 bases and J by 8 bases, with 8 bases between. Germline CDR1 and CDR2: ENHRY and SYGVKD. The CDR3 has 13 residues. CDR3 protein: CAISDRADSPLHF. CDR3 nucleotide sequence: TGTGCCATCAGTGACAGGGCGGATTCACCCCTCCACTTT.

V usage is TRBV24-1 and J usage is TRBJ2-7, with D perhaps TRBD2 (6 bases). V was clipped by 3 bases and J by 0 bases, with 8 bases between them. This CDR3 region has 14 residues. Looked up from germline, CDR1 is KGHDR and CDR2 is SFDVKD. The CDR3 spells CATSDGGASYEQYF. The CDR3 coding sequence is TGTGCCACCAGTGATGGAGGGGCCTCCTACGAGCAGTACTTC.

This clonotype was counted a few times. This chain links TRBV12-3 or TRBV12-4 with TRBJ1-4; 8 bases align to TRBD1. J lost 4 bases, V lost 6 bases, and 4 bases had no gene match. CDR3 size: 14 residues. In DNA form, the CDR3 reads TGTGCCAGCAGAACAGGGGGGAGTAATGAAAAACTGTTTTTT. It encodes CASRTGGSNEKLFF.

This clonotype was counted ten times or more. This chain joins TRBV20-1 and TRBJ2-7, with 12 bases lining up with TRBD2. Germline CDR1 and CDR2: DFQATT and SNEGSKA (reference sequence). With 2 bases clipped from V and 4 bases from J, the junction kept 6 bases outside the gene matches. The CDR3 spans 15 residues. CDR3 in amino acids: CSARPRLAGEYEQYF. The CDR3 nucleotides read TGCAGTGCTAGACCGAGACTAGCGGGGGAATACGAGCAGTACTTC.